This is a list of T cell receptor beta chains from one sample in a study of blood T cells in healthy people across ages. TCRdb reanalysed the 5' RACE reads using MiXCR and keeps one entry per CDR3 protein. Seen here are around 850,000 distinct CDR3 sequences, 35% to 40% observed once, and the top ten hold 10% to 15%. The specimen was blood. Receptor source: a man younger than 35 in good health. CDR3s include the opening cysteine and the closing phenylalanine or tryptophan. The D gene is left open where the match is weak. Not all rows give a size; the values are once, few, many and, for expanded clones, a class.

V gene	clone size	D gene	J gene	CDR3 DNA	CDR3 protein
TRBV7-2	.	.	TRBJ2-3	TGTGCCAGCAGCTTAGATGTGGGGATCACAGATACGCAGTATTTT	CASSLDVGITDTQYF
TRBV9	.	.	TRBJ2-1	TGTGCCAGCAGCCATACAGGGCAATACGTGGATGAGCAGTTCTTC	CASSHTGQYVDEQFF
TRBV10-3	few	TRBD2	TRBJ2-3	TGTGCCATCAGTGACCCTAGCGGGGGGGCGGCAGATACGCAGTATTTT	CAISDPSGGAADTQYF
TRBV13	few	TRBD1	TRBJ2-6	TGTGCCAGCAGCTTCGGGACAGGGGGAACTGGGGCCAACGTCCTGACTTTC	CASSFGTGGTGANVLTF
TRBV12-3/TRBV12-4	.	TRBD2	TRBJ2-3	TGTGCCAGCAGCCCAGCGGGGTTCGCAGATATGCAGTATTTT	CASSPAGFADMQYF
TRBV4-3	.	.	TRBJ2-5	TGCGCCAGCAGCCAAGATTTGACGAGCGAGGAGACCCAGTACTTC	CASSQDLTSEETQYF
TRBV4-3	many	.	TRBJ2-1	TGCGCCAGCAGCCAAGAGGGAGGCTCCTACAATGAGCAGTTCTTC	CASSQEGGSYNEQFF
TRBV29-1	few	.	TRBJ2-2	TGCAGCGTTGTGCTGGCTACCGGGGAGCTGTTTTTT	CSVVLATGELFF
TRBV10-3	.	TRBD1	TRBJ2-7	TGTGCCATCATGAGACAGGGGACCTACGAGCAGTACTTC	CAIMRQGTYEQYF
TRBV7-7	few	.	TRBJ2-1	TGTGCTAGCAGCTTAACACGGGAGTCCAATGAGCAGTTCTTC	CASSLTRESNEQFF
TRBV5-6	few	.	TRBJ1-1	TGTGCCAGCAGCTTGGACACTCTTGGGGAAGCTTTCTTT	CASSLDTLGEAFF
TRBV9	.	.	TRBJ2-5	TGTGCCAGCAGCGTAGCGGGTCATTACAAGCAGTACTTC	CASSVAGHYKQYF
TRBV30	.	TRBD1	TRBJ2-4	TGTGCCTGGAGTGTTCCTGGGACAGTTGGCAATGAGCAGTACTTC	CAWSVPGTVGNEQYF
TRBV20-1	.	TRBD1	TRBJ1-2	TGCAGTGCTAGAGAAGGGGCGGGACAGCCTGCTAACTATGGCTACACCTTC	CSAREGAGQPANYGYTF
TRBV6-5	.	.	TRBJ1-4	TGTGCCAGCAGTCGCGATCCCGCAACTAATGAAAAACTGTTTTTT	CASSRDPATNEKLFF
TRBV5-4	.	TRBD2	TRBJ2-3	TGTGCCAGCAGCCCCGGGACTAGCGGGGGATTGGTAACAGATACGCAGTATTTT	CASSPGTSGGLVTDTQYF
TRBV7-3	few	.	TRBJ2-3	TGTGCCAGCAGCTGGGGGTGGGGCACAGATACGCAGTATTTT	CASSWGWGTDTQYF
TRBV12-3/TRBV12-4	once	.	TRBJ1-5	TGTGCCAGCAGTCCAACAGAGATCAATCAGCCCCAGCATTTT	CASSPTEINQPQHF
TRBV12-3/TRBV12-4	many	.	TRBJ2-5	TGTGCCAGCAGTCCGTCCTGGACCCAGTACTTC	CASSPSWTQYF
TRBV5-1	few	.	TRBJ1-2	TGCGCCAGCACCCCCTCGGGGGATCGGGATGGCTACACCTTC	CASTPSGDRDGYTF
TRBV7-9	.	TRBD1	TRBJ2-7	TGTGCCAGCACCCCTTGGGCGAGGGGGCAGTCCTACGAGCAGTACTTC	CASTPWARGQSYEQYF
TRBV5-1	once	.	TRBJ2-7	TGCGCCAGCGCCTCTGTAGGTGGCTACGAGCAGTACTTC	CASASVGGYEQYF
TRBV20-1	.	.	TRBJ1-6	TGCAGTGCTAGAGTCCGGGCCCTCTATAATTCACCCCTCCACTTT	CSARVRALYNSPLHF
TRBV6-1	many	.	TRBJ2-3	TGTGCCAGCAGGAGCTTAGAACCAACAGATACGCAGTATTTT	CASRSLEPTDTQYF
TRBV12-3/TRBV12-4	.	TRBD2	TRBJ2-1	TGTGCCAGCATTTCAACCGGGACTAGCAAACCCAGTGAGCAGTTCTTC	CASISTGTSKPSEQFF
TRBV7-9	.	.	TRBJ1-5	TGTGCCAGCAGCTTAGACTGGGAAAGAGAACCCCAGCATTTT	CASSLDWEREPQHF
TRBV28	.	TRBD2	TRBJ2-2	TGTGCCAGCACTAGCGGTCCGTCCGGGGAGCTGTTTTTT	CASTSGPSGELFF
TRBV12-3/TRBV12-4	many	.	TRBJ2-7	TGTGCCAGCAGTTTTTCCAACTACGAGCAGTACTTC	CASSFSNYEQYF
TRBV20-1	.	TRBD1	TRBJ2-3	TGCAGTGCTGACTCCGGGACAGAAGTCACAGATACGCAGTATTTT	CSADSGTEVTDTQYF
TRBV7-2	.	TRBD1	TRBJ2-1	TGTGCCAGCAGGAGGGACAGGGGGCTTGTATACAATGAGCAGTTCTTC	CASRRDRGLVYNEQFF
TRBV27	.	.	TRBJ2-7	TGTGCCAGCAGTTTAGGGGCACCCACCTACGAGCAGTACTTC	CASSLGAPTYEQYF
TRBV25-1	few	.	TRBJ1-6	TGTGCCAGCAGTGAATATCGGGAGGTCGGCTCACCCCTCCACTTT	CASSEYREVGSPLHF
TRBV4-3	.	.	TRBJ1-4	TGCGCCAGCAGCCAAGCGGCCTTGAACGAAAAACTGTTTTTT	CASSQAALNEKLFF
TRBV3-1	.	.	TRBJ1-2	TGTGCCAGCAGCCCCCCGGAGGGAAACTATGGCTACACCTTC	CASSPPEGNYGYTF
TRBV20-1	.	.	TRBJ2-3	TGCAGTGCCCCCACCTGCGGCGTAACAGATACGCAGTATTTT	CSAPTCGVTDTQYF
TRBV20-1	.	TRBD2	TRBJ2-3	TGCAGTGCTAGGGGGTTAGCGGGAGGGCCTCCAGATACGCAGTATTTT	CSARGLAGGPPDTQYF
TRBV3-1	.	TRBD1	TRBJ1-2	TGTGCCAGCAGCCAACGACAGGGTAACTATGGCTACACCTTC	CASSQRQGNYGYTF
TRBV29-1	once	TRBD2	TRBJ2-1	TGCAACGTTGACAGCCTAGCGGGGGCCCCAGGGGATGAGCAGTTCTTC	CNVDSLAGAPGDEQFF
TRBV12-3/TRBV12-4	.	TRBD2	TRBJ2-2	TGTGCCAGCAGGCCTAGCGGGGCCACCGGGGAGCTGTTTTTT	CASRPSGATGELFF
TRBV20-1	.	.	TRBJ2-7	TGCAGTGCTAGAGTAGGGGGGGCCTACGAGCAGTACTTC	CSARVGGAYEQYF
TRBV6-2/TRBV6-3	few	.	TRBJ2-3	TGTGCCAGCAGTTACTCCAGGGGCGCAGATACGCAGTATTTT	CASSYSRGADTQYF
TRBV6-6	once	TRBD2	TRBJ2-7	TGTGCCAGCAATCTACCGGGGGGGCCGTCCAGTGAGCAGTACTTC	CASNLPGGPSSEQYF
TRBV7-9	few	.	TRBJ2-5	TGTGCCAGCAGCGAACAGGGTCCTCAAGAGACCCAGTACTTC	CASSEQGPQETQYF
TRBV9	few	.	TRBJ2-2	TGTGCCAGCAGCGCGGACAGTTACACCTCCGGGGAGCTGTTTTTT	CASSADSYTSGELFF
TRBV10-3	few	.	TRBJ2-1	TGTGCCATCAGCCTGGGGGGGCCGTCCAATGAGCAGTTCTTC	CAISLGGPSNEQFF
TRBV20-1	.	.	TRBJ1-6	TGCAGTGCTAGAGATCCAGGGAATAATTCACCCCTCCACTTT	CSARDPGNNSPLHF
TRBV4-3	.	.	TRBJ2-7	TGCGCCAGCAGCCAAGAGGTGGGGCAGGGTCGGTCCTACGAGCAGTACTTC	CASSQEVGQGRSYEQYF
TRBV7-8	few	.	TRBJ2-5	TGTGCCAGCAGCTTAAGTGGCAGCCACCAAGAGACCCGGTACTTC	CASSLSGSHQETRYF
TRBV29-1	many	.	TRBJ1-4	TGCAGCGTCGGAGGGGGACCTAATGAAAAACTGTTTTTT	CSVGGGPNEKLFF
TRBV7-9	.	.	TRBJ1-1	TGTGCCACCCGGCGGACCACTGAAGCTTTCTTT	CATRRTTEAFF
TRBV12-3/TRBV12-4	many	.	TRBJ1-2	TGTGCCAGCAGGACACAGGGTGGGGGCTACACCTTC	CASRTQGGGYTF
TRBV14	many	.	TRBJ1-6	TGTGCCAGCAGCCAAAGGGTACAATCACCCCTCCACTTT	CASSQRVQSPLHF
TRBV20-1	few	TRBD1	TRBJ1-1	TGCAGTGCTAGAGAAGGGGACAGGGTGACTGAAGCTTTCTTT	CSAREGDRVTEAFF
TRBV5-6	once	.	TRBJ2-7	TGTGCCAGCAGCTTGGCACGGACCTGGGAGCAGTACTTC	CASSLARTWEQYF
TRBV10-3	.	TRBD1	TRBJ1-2	TGTGCCATCAGTGATAAGGACAGGTACAACTATGGCTACACCTTC	CAISDKDRYNYGYTF
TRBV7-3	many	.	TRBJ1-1	TGTGCCAGCAGCCCCCAAAGGACCGTATGCACTGAAGCTTTCTTT	CASSPQRTVCTEAFF
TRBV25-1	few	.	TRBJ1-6	TGTGCCAGCAGGACACGAGAAAATTCACCCCTCCACTTT	CASRTRENSPLHF